The 17 T cell receptor beta chains listed next were all sequenced from one sample in a study of cytomegalovirus exposure and HLA in healthy donors. The data were produced by immunoSEQ multiplex PCR, yet TCRdb's version contains in-frame clones alone and is incomplete. Among about 170,000 clones, roughly 96% were seen once, and the ten largest hold 0.89%. Material: PBMCs. The receptors derive from a woman under 30 in good health and CMV-seronegative.

The chain uses TRBV27 and TRBJ2-1; 8 nucleotides line up with TRBD2. The trim removed 8 bases at V and 6 bases at J, leaving 12 bases unmatched. This CDR3 has 15 amino acids. Germline CDR1 is MNHEY and CDR2 is SMNVEV (reference sequence). CDR3 DNA sequence: TGTGCCAGCCAAAGGACTAGCCCGATGGCCAATGAGCAGTTCTTC. As protein: CASQRTSPMANEQFF.

The rearrangement links TRBV6-1 to TRBJ2-3, with a possible D match to TRBD2 (6 bases). V was trimmed by 1 base and J by 6 bases, leaving 11 bases between them. Germline CDR1 reads MNHNS; CDR2 reads SASEGT. The CDR3 covers 14 residues. DNA for the CDR3: TGTGCCAGCAGTGAAGATGGGGGGAAGGATACGCAGTATTTT. Its translation: CASSEDGGKDTQYF.

The chain is built from TRBV11-2 and TRBJ2-5; D call uncertain. This CDR3 is built from 14 residues. Germline V lookup: CDR1 SGHAT, CDR2 FQNNGV. V was trimmed by 3 bases and J by 5 bases, leaving 13 bases between them. The CDR3 here is CASSFPFPQETQYF. In nucleotides, the CDR3 is TGTGCCAGCAGCTTCCCGTTTCCCCAGGAGACCCAGTACTTC.

This chain uses TRBV6-5 with TRBJ1-1, with a possible D match to TRBD1 (5 bases). The CDR3 is 13 amino acids. Germline V gene sequence: CDR1 MNHEY, CDR2 SVGAGI. V lost 7 bases, J lost 1 base, and 10 bases lay in between. The CDR3 DNA is TGTGCCAGCAACCGACAGAAGAACACTGAAGCTTTCTTT. It encodes CASNRQKNTEAFF.

V usage is TRBV7-2 and J usage is TRBJ2-7, with D unresolved. In germline, CDR1 is SGHTA, CDR2 FQGNSA. This CDR3 comprises 13 residues. Trimming took 0 bases from V and 0 from J, leaving 3 bases between them. CDR3 sequence reads: CASSLASSYEQYF. The CDR3 region has the DNA TGTGCCAGCAGCTTAGCTAGCTCCTACGAGCAGTACTTC.

The chain carries TRBV19 and TRBJ2-1, with TRBD1 matching over 8 bases. Looked up from germline, CDR1 is LNHDA and CDR2 is SQIVND (reference sequence). The CDR3 sequence is 16 residues long. V lost 5 bases and J lost 8; bases outside the gene matches: 14. CDR3 coding DNA: TGTGCCAGTAGTCCAACCGGCCAGGGGGCGAGAGATGAGCAGTTCTTC. Its translation: CASSPTGQGARDEQFF.

This clone came up once. The V gene is TRBV2, the J gene TRBJ2-7; 13 bases fit TRBD2. The CDR3 has 15 amino acids. The junction had 5 bases not matched to a gene; V was cut back by 8 bases and J by 1 base. Germline lookup yields CDR1 SNHLY and CDR2 FYNNEI. CDR3 sequence (DNA): TGTGCCAGCGAACTAGCGGGGGGGAGGTCCTACGAGCAGTACTTC. Amino acid sequence: CASELAGGRSYEQYF.

V is TRBV23-1 and J is TRBJ2-7; the match to TRBD1 covers 8 bases. TRBV23-1 is assigned to the ORF class and has an uncertain function. The V and J ends lost 9 bases and 3 bases, in that order; junction bases with no gene match: 13. The CDR3 contains 15 residues. The CDR3 nucleotides read TGCGCCAGATGGGACAGGTGGTCCATTGTCTACGAGCAGTACTTC. It yields the protein CARWDRWSIVYEQYF.

The V call is TRBV5-1, the J call TRBJ1-1; D may be TRBD1 (5 bases). V shed 3 bases and J shed 1 base, with 13 bases lying between them. The length of the CDR3 is 15 residues. Germline V CDR1 and CDR2: SGHRS, YFSETQ. CDR3 nucleotides: TGCGCCAGCAGCTCCACGGGACTGTCGAACACTGAAGCTTTCTTT. Its protein is CASSSTGLSNTEAFF.

This chain links TRBV27 with TRBJ2-7; D is ambiguous. V dropped 2 bases and J dropped 6 bases, with 11 bases sitting between them. The germline V gene has CDR1 MNHEY and CDR2 SMNVEV (reference sequence). This CDR3 has 13 residues. The CDR3 DNA follows: TGTGCCAGCAGTTTACGGCTGTCGGGCGAGCAGTACTTC. Its protein product is CASSLRLSGEQYF.

The chain recombines TRBV9 with TRBJ2-3, with 8 bases identical to TRBD2. J was trimmed by 2 bases and V by 2 bases; bases with no gene match: 4. Looked up from germline, CDR1 is SGDLS and CDR2 is YYNGEE. The CDR3 loop spans 15 amino acids. The CDR3 DNA sequence: TGTGCCAGCAGCGTTAGCGGGGTCTTCACAGATACGCAGTATTTT. It translates to CASSVSGVFTDTQYF.

The chain employs TRBV7-3 and TRBJ1-6; TRBD1 matches 8 bases. CDR1 is SGHTA and CDR2 is FQGTGA in the germline V gene. Trimming cost V 4 bases and J 9 bases; bases outside gene matches: 2. This CDR3 spans 13 amino acids. CDR3 in amino acids: CASSWGTGSPLHF. In nucleotides, the CDR3 is TGTGCCAGCAGCTGGGGGACAGGTTCACCCCTCCACTTT. The full variable domain, rest sourced from reference TRBV7-3 and TRBJ1-6, is GAGVSQTPSNKVTEKGKYVELRCDPISGHTALYWYRQSLGQGPEFLIYFQGTGAADDSGLPNDRFFAVRPEGSVSTLKIQRTERGDSAVYLCASSWGTGSPLHFGNGTRLTVT.

The chain has TRBV29-1 and TRBJ1-2; 8 bases match TRBD1. The trim removed 6 bases at V and 4 bases at J, leaving 10 bases unmatched. Looked up from germline, CDR1 is SQVTM and CDR2 is ANQGSEA. The CDR3 runs 14 residues. The CDR3 DNA is TGCAGCGTCGATGAGACAGGGGCCCCCTATGGCTACACCTTC. This gives the protein CSVDETGAPYGYTF.

The chain combines TRBV18 with TRBJ2-7; 9 bases map to TRBD1. Germline-derived CDR1 and CDR2 are KGHSH and LQKENI. The CDR3 runs 15 residues. Trimming took 4 bases from V and 2 from J; bases not matched to a gene: 6. The CDR3 nucleotides read TGTGCCAGCTCACTCGCGGGACAGGGCCCCTACGAGCAGTACTTC. It translates to CASSLAGQGPYEQYF.

The genes are TRBV6-5 and TRBJ2-7, with D perhaps matching TRBD1 (6 bases). CDR3 length: 13 residues. V gave up 8 bases and J gave up 0 bases, with 11 bases separating them. Germline-derived CDR1 and CDR2 are MNHEY and SVGAGI. This CDR3 reads CASHRGSSYEQYF. The DNA for the CDR3 is TGTGCCAGCCATAGGGGGAGCTCCTACGAGCAGTACTTC.

The gene calls are TRBV5-1 and TRBJ2-7, with 8 bases aligning to TRBD1. In germline, CDR1 is SGHRS, CDR2 YFSETQ. Losses at the gene ends were 4 bases for V and 6 bases for J; bases not matched to a gene: 9. CDR3 length equals 14 residues. CDR3 residues: CASSLLGTGTEQYF. The CDR3 DNA sequence: TGCGCCAGCAGCCTCCTCGGGACAGGCACCGAGCAGTACTTC.

The V call is TRBV27, the J call TRBJ2-5; 13 positions agree with TRBD2. The junction had 12 bases not matched to a gene; V was cut back by 6 bases and J by 2 bases. Germline assignment: CDR1 MNHEY and CDR2 SMNVEV (reference sequence). This CDR3 contains 18 residues. CDR3 protein: CASSSLRTSGGRQETQYF. DNA for the CDR3: TGTGCCAGCAGCTCCCTGCGGACTAGCGGGGGTCGGCAAGAGACCCAGTACTTC.